The clone carrying this T cell receptor (beta chain) was counted a single time. This entry comes from a study of blood T cell repertoires in COVID-19. Study details: Nucleic acid was either cDNA or gDNA, and it came from T cells, B-cell-depleted T cells, or PBMCs.

Patients of the Seattle cohort, enrolled during active infection, were followed longitudinally. Per the germline V gene, CDR1 is MNHEY and CDR2 is SMNVEV (reference sequence). Unmatched junction bases numbered 9, after V lost 6 bases and J lost 6 bases. The CDR3 contains 15 residues. The assay was immunoSEQ multiplex PCR, and TCRdb's table has in-frame clones only and misses some. This sample yields fewer than 300,000 clones, of which around 90% are seen a single time; approximately 2.5% belongs to the top ten. This clonotype was obtained from a young adult with COVID-19, enrolled during active disease. The chain combines TRBV27 with TRBJ2-1, with TRBD2 identical over 9 bases. Source material: peripheral blood. DNA for the CDR3: TGTGCCAGCAGCCCCGGGGCGGGAGGGCCCAATGAGCAGTTCTTC. Residues: CASSPGAGGPNEQFF.